The 32 T cell receptor beta chains given below trace back to one sample, sequenced in a study of T cell responses to AZD1222 COVID-19 vaccine. Using immunoSEQ multiplex PCR, the repertoire was profiled, and TCRdb retains in-frame clones only, with some absent. The sample consists of roughly 140,000 clones, around 88% of them appearing once. The specimen comprised peripheral blood, sampled on day 0 of MenACWY control vaccination. Receptor source: an adult in good health.

CDR3 DNA: TGTGCCAGCAGTTACTCTCCTAGCGGGAGTACCTACGAGCAGTACTTC. Translated: CASSYSPSGSTYEQYF. J is TRBJ2-7 and V is TRBV6-2 or TRBV6-3; TRBD2 aligns across 10 bases. The CDR3 sequence is 16 residues long. Trimming removed 0 bases from V and 2 bases from J; junction bases left unmatched: 4. CDR1 MNHEY and CDR2 SVGEGT come from the germline V gene.

This chain links TRBV10-3 with TRBJ2-7, with 7 nucleotides matching TRBD2. J was trimmed by 7 bases and V by 6 bases; bases with no gene match: 12. Germline CDR1 ENHRY, CDR2 SYGVKD. The CDR3 is 14 amino acids. This CDR3 is CAISPGTTMREQYF. In nucleotides, the CDR3 is TGTGCCATCAGCCCCGGGACTACTATGAGGGAGCAGTACTTC.

CDR3 nucleotides: TGTGCCAGCAGCAGTGGACGGGGCGGTAACTTGCCCTACGAGCAGTACTTC. It translates to CASSSGRGGNLPYEQYF. The gene calls are TRBV7-2 and TRBJ2-7; D tentatively reads TRBD1 or TRBD2 (5 bases each). This CDR3 has 17 residues. Germline V lookup: CDR1 SGHTA, CDR2 FQGNSA. V was pared by 5 bases and J by 2 bases, with 22 bases between.

The chain is built from TRBV15 and TRBJ2-2; D may be TRBD1 (5 bases). The CDR3 extends over 15 amino acids. The germline gives CDR1 LNHNV, CDR2 YYDKDF (reference sequence). The V and J ends lost 0 bases and 5 bases respectively, with 10 bases between them. The CDR3 DNA reads as TGTGCCACCAGCAGAGATCGACAGCTGACCGGGGAGCTGTTTTTT. This gives the protein CATSRDRQLTGELFF.

The gene calls are TRBV30 and TRBJ1-5, with 7 bases identical to TRBD1. This CDR3 region has 15 residues. Germline assignment: CDR1 GTSNPN and CDR2 SVGIG (reference sequence). Trimming cost V 1 base and J 2 bases; bases outside gene matches: 5. CDR3 loop: CAWSGTGLGNQPQHF. The CDR3, as DNA: TGTGCCTGGAGTGGGACAGGCCTTGGCAATCAGCCCCAGCATTTT.

This chain joins TRBV30 and TRBJ1-3, with D unresolved. CDR1 and CDR2 from the germline V gene are GTSNPN and SVGIG (reference sequence). Trimming removed 0 bases at V and 6 bases at J, with 6 bases between. CDR3 length equals 12 residues. This CDR3 is CAWSVSENTIYF. For the CDR3, the DNA is TGTGCCTGGAGTGTAAGTGAAAACACCATATATTTT.

V gene TRBV6-6 combines with J gene TRBJ2-5; 7 bases agree with TRBD2. The trim removed 2 bases at V and 4 bases at J, leaving 4 bases unmatched. The CDR3 extends over 14 amino acids. Germline-derived CDR1 and CDR2 are MNHNY and SVGAGI (reference sequence). The CDR3 nucleotides are TGTGCCAGCAGTTACGGGCGGGGGACAGAGACCCAGTACTTC. Its translation is CASSYGRGTETQYF.

The V call is TRBV9, the J call TRBJ2-5; D is perhaps TRBD1 (6 bases). V lost 0 bases to trimming and J lost 4 bases, with 13 bases between them. The CDR3 sequence is 15 residues long. In germline, CDR1 is SGDLS, CDR2 YYNGEE. CDR3 region: CASSVVGGGVETQYF. As DNA, the CDR3 is TGTGCCAGCAGCGTAGTAGGGGGTGGGGTAGAGACCCAGTACTTC. The full variable domain, in which reference TRBV9 and TRBJ2-5 provide the parts outside the CDR3, is DSGVTQTPKHLITATGQRVTLRCSPRSGDLSVYWYQQSLDQGLQFLIQYYNGEERAKGNILERFSAQQFPDLHSELNLSSLELGDSALYFCASSVVGGGVETQYFGPGTRLLVL.

V is TRBV3-1 (or the pseudogene TRBV3-2) and J is TRBJ2-1, with D possibly being TRBD1 (5 bases). Germline V lookup: CDR1 LGHDT, CDR2 YNNKEL (reference sequence). V was pared by 2 bases and J by 15 bases, with 20 bases between. This CDR3 comprises 14 residues. The CDR3 DNA reads TGTGCCAGCAGCCAAAGGGGTGCCGATTACCCAATGTTCTTC. Its translation: CASSQRGADYPMFF.

CDR3 in DNA: TGTGCCAGCTCGCTGGCTCAGGCGTACAACACTGAAGCTTTCTTT. Its translation: CASSLAQAYNTEAFF. The chain is built from TRBV18 and TRBJ1-1; D is ambiguous. CDR1 is KGHSH, CDR2 LQKENI, per germline. CDR3 length equals 15 residues. The V gene lost 6 bases and the J gene lost 2 bases, with 16 bases spanning the gap.

The J gene is TRBJ2-7, the V gene TRBV7-3, with a weak D call TRBD1 (6 bases). V lost 1 base and J lost 7, with 11 bases in between. CDR3 length equals 13 residues. Germline V gene sequence: CDR1 SGHTA, CDR2 FQGTGA. CDR3 sequence reads: CASSLNRVGEQYF. The CDR3 DNA sequence: TGTGCCAGCAGCTTAAACAGGGTAGGAGAGCAGTACTTC.

The chain couples TRBV6-5 to TRBJ2-7, with TRBD2 matching over 9 bases. Germline loops: CDR1 MNHEY, CDR2 SVGAGI. V trimming: 0 bases; J trimming: 2 bases; junction bases outside the gene matches: 5. This CDR3 is 16 amino acids long. As DNA, the CDR3 is TGTGCCAGCAGTTACTCGAGCGGGAGGCCCACCTACGAGCAGTACTTC. Its protein is CASSYSSGRPTYEQYF.

The rearrangement uses TRBV7-9 and TRBJ1-3; D ambiguous. Germline CDR1 is SEHNR and CDR2 is FQNEAQ (reference sequence). V shed 7 bases and J shed 2 bases, with 12 bases lying between them. The CDR3 consists of 14 residues. CDR3 DNA sequence: TGTGCCAGCACCCCCTTTGCGGCTGGAAACACCATATATTTT. The encoded protein is CASTPFAAGNTIYF.

The chain employs TRBV7-9 and TRBJ1-1; D uncertain. This CDR3 comprises 13 residues. Trimming took off 3 bases at V and 0 bases at J, with 5 bases between the two ends. Germline values: CDR1 SEHNR, CDR2 FQNEAQ (reference sequence). The CDR3 DNA is TGTGCCAGCAGCTTTCAGGTGAACACTGAAGCTTTCTTT. This codes for CASSFQVNTEAFF.

The chain joins TRBV5-1 to TRBJ1-5; 9 positions agree with TRBD1. CDR3 size: 14 residues. CDR1 is SGHRS, CDR2 YFSETQ, per germline. Trimming took 0 bases from V and 7 from J; bases not matched to a gene: 2. CDR3 region: CASSLGTGEQPQHF. The CDR3 DNA is TGCGCCAGCAGCTTGGGGACAGGGGAGCAGCCCCAGCATTTT.

The chain has TRBV24-1 and TRBJ2-2, with a possible D match to TRBD1 (6 bases). The CDR3 consists of 14 residues. Germline V gives CDR1 KGHDR, CDR2 SFDVKD. With 5 bases removed from V and 4 bases from J, the gap between germline ends came to 10 bases. CDR3 in amino acids: CATSGQGTTGELFF. CDR3 nucleotide sequence: TGTGCCACCAGTGGTCAGGGGACCACCGGGGAGCTGTTTTTT.

V is TRBV5-4 and J is TRBJ1-2, with D unclear. CDR1 and CDR2 (germline): SGHNT, YYREEE (reference sequence). This CDR3 has 14 residues. Trimming stripped 3 bases from V and 0 bases from J, with 9 bases between. The CDR3 sequence is CASSWISSNYGYTF. The DNA for the CDR3 is TGTGCCAGCAGCTGGATCTCCTCTAACTATGGCTACACCTTC.

This chain connects TRBV5-1 to TRBJ2-7, with 8 nucleotides matching TRBD1. This CDR3 has 14 residues. The germline V gene has CDR1 SGHRS and CDR2 YFSETQ. Trimming took 4 bases from V and 2 from J; bases not matched to a gene: 5. CDR3 coding DNA: TGCGCCAGCAGCCTACAGGGGGGACCCTACGAGCAGTACTTC. As protein: CASSLQGGPYEQYF.

This chain connects TRBV5-1 to TRBJ2-1; TRBD2 matches 7 bases. From germline, CDR1 is SGHRS and CDR2 YFSETQ. The CDR3 loop spans 17 amino acids. The ends lost 0 bases at V and 6 bases at J; junction bases unmatched: 12. The CDR3 DNA is TGCGCCAGCAGCTTGGGGGCTAGCGGAATGTACTCCAATGAGCAGTTCTTC. Translated: CASSLGASGMYSNEQFF.

The CDR3 region has the DNA TGTGCCAGCGGAGGGGCCAACCGATGGGATACGCAGTATTTT. Protein product: CASGGANRWDTQYF. The chain joins TRBV28 to TRBJ2-3, with TRBD2 as a possible D gene (6 bases). This CDR3 has 14 residues. Germline loops: CDR1 MDHEN, CDR2 SYDVKM. Trimming cost V 8 bases and J 6 bases, with 18 bases left between them.

The V and J genes are TRBV7-8 and TRBJ2-7, with TRBD2 matching over 7 bases. The CDR3 has 15 residues. The J segment lost 3 bases and the V segment lost 4 bases, leaving 9 bases of the junction unmatched. Germline assignment: CDR1 SGHVS and CDR2 FQNEAQ. CDR3 region: CASSSFSGSNYEQYF. In nucleotides, the CDR3 is TGTGCCAGCAGCTCTTTTAGCGGGTCTAACTACGAGCAGTACTTC.

This clone was observed once. V usage is TRBV7-8 and J usage is TRBJ2-1, with D tentatively TRBD1 (6 bases). V lost 4 bases and J lost 3, with 16 bases in between. The V gene's germline CDR1 is SGHVS and CDR2 FQNEAQ. The CDR3 is made up of 16 amino acids. CDR3 residues: CASSSDSGTNYNEQFF. CDR3 sequence (DNA): TGTGCCAGCAGCTCCGACTCCGGGACAAACTACAATGAGCAGTTCTTC.

The rearrangement links TRBV11-2 to TRBJ2-2; unclear D gene. CDR3 size: 10 residues. Germline V gene lookup returns CDR1 SGHAT and CDR2 FQNNGV. V was shortened by 5 bases and J by 7 bases, with 2 bases between the two germline ends. The CDR3 loop is CASSHGELFF. The DNA of the CDR3 is TGTGCCAGCAGCCACGGGGAGCTGTTTTTT.

V and J are TRBV4-1 and TRBJ1-3; 7 bases agree with TRBD1. This CDR3 spans 16 amino acids. Germline V gene data show CDR1 as MGHRA and CDR2 as YSYEKL. V was clipped by 5 bases and J by 2 bases; unmatched bases: 9. The CDR3 nucleotides are TGCGCCAGCAGCTTAACGGGACAGCCGCCTGGAAACACCATATATTTT. Its translation: CASSLTGQPPGNTIYF.

The chain carries TRBV20-1 and TRBJ2-1, with D unclear. Germline V CDR1 and CDR2: DFQATT, SNEGSKA (reference sequence). The germline V and J ends were trimmed by 4 bases and 10 bases, with 11 bases remaining between them. This CDR3 comprises 11 residues. The CDR3 DNA sequence: TGCAGTGCTACGGGCTTCTCGGAGCAGTTCTTC. Translated: CSATGFSEQFF.

The chain carries TRBV18 and TRBJ1-1; 9 bases match TRBD1. Germline V gene data show CDR1 as KGHSH and CDR2 as LQKENI. V lost 4 bases to trimming and J lost 2 bases; unmatched junction nucleotides: 5. The CDR3 spans 15 residues. CDR3 sequence (DNA): TGTGCCAGCTCACTGGGACAGGGTCGAAACACTGAAGCTTTCTTT. Encoded protein: CASSLGQGRNTEAFF.

The chain recombines TRBV6-2 or TRBV6-3 with TRBJ1-2, with a possible D match to TRBD1 (5 bases). Trimming removed 3 bases at V and 4 bases at J, with 12 bases between. Germline-derived CDR1 and CDR2 are MNHEY and SVGEGT. The length of the CDR3 is 14 residues. The CDR3 region is CASSYGGASYGYTF. Here the CDR3 DNA reads TGTGCCAGCAGTTATGGAGGGGCGAGCTATGGCTACACCTTC.

This chain joins TRBV4-3 and TRBJ1-2; TRBD1 might be the D (6 bases). Trimming removed 0 bases from V and 8 bases from J, with 16 bases in between. From germline, CDR1 is LGHNA and CDR2 YSLEER. The CDR3 sequence is 15 residues long. CDR3 DNA sequence: TGCGCCAGCAGCCAAGATAGACGGGGGCTCTGGGGCTACACCTTC. Protein product: CASSQDRRGLWGYTF.

The rearrangement links TRBV18 to TRBJ1-1; 10 positions agree with TRBD1. Trimming took 4 bases from V and 4 from J; bases not matched to a gene: 6. This CDR3 is built from 15 residues. Germline values: CDR1 KGHSH, CDR2 LQKENI. The CDR3 here is CASSRYRDRGTEAFF. Here the CDR3 DNA reads TGTGCCAGCTCACGGTACCGGGACAGGGGCACTGAAGCTTTCTTT.

This clone was counted a single time. The chain is built from TRBV10-2 and TRBJ1-3, with TRBD1 identical over 11 bases. The length of the CDR3 is 14 residues. In germline, CDR1 is WSHSY, CDR2 SAAADI. The V segment lost 4 bases and the J segment 10 bases; nucleotides outside the gene matches: 6. The CDR3 loop is CASSGDRGYRTIYF. CDR3 DNA: TGCGCCAGCAGTGGGGACAGGGGGTATCGGACCATATATTTT.

The chain joins TRBV4-1 to TRBJ1-1; the D is unclear. V was shortened by 3 bases and J by 4 bases, with 15 bases between the two germline ends. The CDR3 consists of 15 residues. Germline CDR1 is MGHRA and CDR2 is YSYEKL. The chain's CDR3 is CASSHPAPGSTEAFF. The CDR3 DNA reads TGCGCCAGCAGCCATCCCGCCCCGGGGAGCACTGAAGCTTTCTTT.

The genes are TRBV6-1 and TRBJ2-2; 7 bases agree with TRBD1. Germline V gene sequence: CDR1 MNHNS, CDR2 SASEGT. The CDR3 spans 13 residues. Trimming at V came to 3 bases and at J to 6 bases, leaving 1 base not matched to a gene. CDR3 bases: TGTGCCAGCAGTGACCAGGGGGCCGGGGAGCTGTTTTTT. Translating gives CASSDQGAGELFF.